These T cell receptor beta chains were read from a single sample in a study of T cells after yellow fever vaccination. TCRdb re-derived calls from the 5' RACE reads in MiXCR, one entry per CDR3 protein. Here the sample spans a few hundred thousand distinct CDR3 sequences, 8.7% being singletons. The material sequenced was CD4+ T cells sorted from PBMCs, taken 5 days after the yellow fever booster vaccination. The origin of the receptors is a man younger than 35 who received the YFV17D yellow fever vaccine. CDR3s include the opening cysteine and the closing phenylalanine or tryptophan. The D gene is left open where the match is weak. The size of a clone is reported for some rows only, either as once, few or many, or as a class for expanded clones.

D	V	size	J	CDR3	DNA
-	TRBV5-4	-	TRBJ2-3	CASSLGYQSATDTQYF	TGTGCCAGCAGCTTGGGTTACCAGTCCGCCACAGATACGCAGTATTTT
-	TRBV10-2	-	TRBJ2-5	CASRTPQETQYF	TGCGCCAGCAGGACACCACAAGAGACCCAGTACTTC
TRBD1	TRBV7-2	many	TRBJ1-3	CASSFGTGGTIYF	TGTGCCAGCAGCTTTGGGACAGGGGGGACCATATATTTT
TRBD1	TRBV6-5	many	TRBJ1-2	CASSYVSGQGGGYTF	TGTGCCAGCAGTTACGTCTCAGGACAGGGAGGTGGCTACACCTTC
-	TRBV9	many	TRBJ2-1	CASSRGLLNEQFF	TGTGCCAGCAGCAGGGGACTTCTCAATGAGCAGTTCTTC
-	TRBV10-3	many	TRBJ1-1	CAITLGENTEAFF	TGTGCCATCACCCTAGGGGAGAACACTGAAGCTTTCTTT
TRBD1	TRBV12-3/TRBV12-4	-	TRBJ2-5	CASSPNTGTGRETQYF	TGTGCCAGCAGTCCTAACACCGGGACAGGGAGAGAGACCCAGTACTTC
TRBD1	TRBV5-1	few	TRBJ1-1	CASSATGAVTEAFF	TGCGCCAGCAGCGCCACAGGGGCGGTCACTGAAGCTTTCTTT
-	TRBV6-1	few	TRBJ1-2	CASSEVKAGYTF	TGTGCCAGCAGTGAAGTTAAGGCTGGCTACACCTTC
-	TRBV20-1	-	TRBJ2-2	CSAPEGPTGELFF	TGCAGTGCTCCAGAGGGACCTACCGGGGAGCTGTTTTTT
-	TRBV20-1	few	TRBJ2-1	CSAIDPKKYNEQFF	TGCAGTGCTATAGACCCAAAGAAATACAATGAGCAGTTCTTC